This T cell receptor beta chain was sequenced for a study of blood T cell repertoires in COVID-19. Assay: immunoSEQ multiplex PCR; the TCRdb copy retains only in-frame clones and omits some. The sample carries about 340,000 clones, 75% to 90% recorded once. The CDR3 totals 16 residues. Looked up from germline, CDR1 is SSHAT and CDR2 is FNYEAQ (reference sequence). Between the trimmed V and J ends, which lost 5 bases and 7 bases, there was a span of 20 bases. V and J are TRBV7-7 and TRBJ2-2; possibly TRBD1 for D (5 bases). Sequenced material: peripheral blood. The TCR originated in a woman aged 50 to 65 with COVID-19, enrolled during active disease. The CDR3 DNA reads TGTGCCAGCAGCAACTTGAAGTCAGGGCGGATCGGGGAGCTGTTTTTT. Translated, it gives CASSNLKSGRIGELFF.